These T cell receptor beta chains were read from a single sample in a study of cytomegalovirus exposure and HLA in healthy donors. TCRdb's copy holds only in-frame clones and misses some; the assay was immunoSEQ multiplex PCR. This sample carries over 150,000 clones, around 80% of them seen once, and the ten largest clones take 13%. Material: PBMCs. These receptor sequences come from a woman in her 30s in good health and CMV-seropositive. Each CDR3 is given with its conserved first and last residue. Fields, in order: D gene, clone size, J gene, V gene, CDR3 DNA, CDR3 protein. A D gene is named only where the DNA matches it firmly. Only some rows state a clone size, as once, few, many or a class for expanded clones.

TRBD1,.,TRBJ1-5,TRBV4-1,TGCGCCAGCAGCCAAGATCTTCAACAGGGGAGGCAGCCCCAGCATTTT,CASSQDLQQGRQPQHF
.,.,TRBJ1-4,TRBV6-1,TGTGCCAGCAGTGAAGCGAGTGAAGGGGCTAATGAAAAACTGTTTTTT,CASSEASEGANEKLFF
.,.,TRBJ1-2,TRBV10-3,TGTGCCATCAATAAAGACAGAACTAACTATGGCTACACCTTC,CAINKDRTNYGYTF
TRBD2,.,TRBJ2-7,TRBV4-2,TGTGCCAGCAGCCCTCCGGGACTAGCGGCCATCGAGCAGTACTTC,CASSPPGLAAIEQYF
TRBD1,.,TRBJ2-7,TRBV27,TGTGCCAGTGAGTCGAACCGGGACAGGGGGGTTCGAGAGCAGTACTTC,CASESNRDRGVREQYF
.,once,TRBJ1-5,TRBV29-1,TGCAGCGTTGAGGGTGATGGAGATAGCAATCAGCCCCAGCATTTT,CSVEGDGDSNQPQHF
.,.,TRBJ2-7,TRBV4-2,TGTGCCAGCAGCCAAGAGGGGGGCTACGAGCAGTACTTC,CASSQEGGYEQYF
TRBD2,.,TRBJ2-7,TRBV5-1,TGCGCCAGCAGTTCGAGCGGGAGGAGCTCCTACGAGCAGTACTTC,CASSSSGRSSYEQYF
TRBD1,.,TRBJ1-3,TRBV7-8,TGTGCCAGCAGCTTAAGGACGAGGACAGGGGATGTCGCCATATATTTT,CASSLRTRTGDVAIYF
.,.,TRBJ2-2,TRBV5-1,TGCGCCAGCAGCTTTCCGGGACTGAACACCGGGGAGCTGTTTTTT,CASSFPGLNTGELFF
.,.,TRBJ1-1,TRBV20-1,TGCAGTGCCGCGTCAAACACTGAAGCTTTCTTT,CSAASNTEAFF
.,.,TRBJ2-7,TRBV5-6,TGTGCCAGCAGCTTAACCAGTCCGGACAACGAGCAGTACTTC,CASSLTSPDNEQYF
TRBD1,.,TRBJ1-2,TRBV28,TGTGCCAGCATACCAGGGGGCCGCTATGGCTACACCTTC,CASIPGGRYGYTF
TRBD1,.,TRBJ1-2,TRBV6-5,TGTGCCAGCAGCCGGACAGGGGGCTATGGCTACACCTTC,CASSRTGGYGYTF
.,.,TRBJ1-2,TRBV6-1,TGTGCCAGCAGTGAAGCGGGAGCAATTCCTAACTATGGCTACACCTTC,CASSEAGAIPNYGYTF
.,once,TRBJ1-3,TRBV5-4,TGTGCCAGCAGCTTGGGGACAGCAGGAAACACCATATATTTT,CASSLGTAGNTIYF
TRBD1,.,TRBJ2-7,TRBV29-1,TGCAGCGTTGGTTCAGGGGGCTCCTACGAGCAGTACTTC,CSVGSGGSYEQYF
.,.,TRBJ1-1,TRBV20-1,TGCAGTGCTCTCTTCGGGTTTTTAGCTTTCTTT,CSALFGFLAFF
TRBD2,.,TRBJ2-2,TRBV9,TGTGCCAGCAGCGCCACTAGCGGGAGGGCTTTCGGGGAGCTGTTTTTT,CASSATSGRAFGELFF
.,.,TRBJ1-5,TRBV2,TGTGCCAGCAAGGAAGGAGGGAGGCAGCCCCAGCATTTT,CASKEGGRQPQHF
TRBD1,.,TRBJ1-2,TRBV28,TGTGCCAGCAGTGTATTGACAGGGGATAATGGCTACACCTTC,CASSVLTGDNGYTF
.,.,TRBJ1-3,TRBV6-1,TGTGCCAGCAGTGTCTTAGGGGTGGGGTCCCCCTCTGGAAACACCATATATTTT,CASSVLGVGSPSGNTIYF
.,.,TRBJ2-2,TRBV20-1,TGCAGTGCCCTTTTTTTCGGGGAGCTGTTTTTT,CSALFFGELFF
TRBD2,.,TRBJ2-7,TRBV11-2,TGTGCCAGCAGCTTAGTAGCTAGCGGGCTCTCCTACGAGCAGTACTTC,CASSLVASGLSYEQYF
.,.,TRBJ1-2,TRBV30,TGTGCCTGGGAGGTCGGGTCCTTCGGCTACACCTTC,CAWEVGSFGYTF
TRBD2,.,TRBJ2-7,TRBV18,TGTGCCAGCTCGCCGACTAGCGGCCGCTACGAGCAGTACTTC,CASSPTSGRYEQYF
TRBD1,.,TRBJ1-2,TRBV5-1,TGCGCCAGCAGCTTGAATTCCGCCAGGGGGTCTAACTATGGCTACACCTTC,CASSLNSARGSNYGYTF